A selection of T cell receptor beta chains follows, all from one sample in a study of T cell repertoires in cytomegalovirus infection. MiXCR, applied by TCRdb to the reads, yields one record per CDR3 protein. Of 550,000 to 850,000 distinct CDR3 sequences listed, roughly a third are singletons. No antigen has been assigned to these receptors. The sample in question was cultured PBMCs, obtained from culture after CMV antigen stimulation. The receptor source for this set is a human donor in good health (CMV status not recorded). Some clones in this sample may be carry-over from other donors' samples. CDR3s include the opening cysteine and the closing phenylalanine or tryptophan. The D gene is left open where the match is weak. Clone size appears in some rows only: once, few, many, or a class for an expanded clone.

cdr3_aa,d_call,v_call,clone_size
CASSPPKAYNEQFF,.,TRBV7-8,many
CASSPLTSGVKEQYF,TRBD2,TRBV11-2,few
CASSLSPNSGNTIYF,.,TRBV7-2,many
CASSPKSLDRIYYEQYF,TRBD1,TRBV18,.
CASGTSGSYEQYF,TRBD2,TRBV6-2/TRBV6-3,.
CASSTGTPGSSGANVLTF,.,TRBV6-5,.
CASSAGAVRTEAFF,.,TRBV5-4,.
CSAYSDSTDTQYF,.,TRBV20-1,.
CASSQDSRNTEAFF,.,TRBV4-1,.
CATRSGRGTDTQYF,TRBD2,TRBV27,.
CATSPGLAGRNEQFF,TRBD2,TRBV4-1,.
CAWRSVGPPESPQETQYF,.,TRBV30,.
CASSQVLAGGQETQYF,TRBD2,TRBV4-1,.
CASSLGLRVGAEAFF,.,TRBV7-2,many
CASSLAYGGTDTQYF,.,TRBV5-5,.
CASSPVRQGEAFF,TRBD1,TRBV3-1,.
CSARGGWGAEAFF,.,TRBV20-1,once
CVSSIPSGDNNEQFF,TRBD2,TRBV6-2/TRBV6-3,once
CASSYGAGARNGELFF,TRBD2,TRBV6-2/TRBV6-3,.